This T cell receptor beta chain was retrieved from a study of Graves' ophthalmopathy and Graves' hyperthyroidism. Whole-study context: Untreated patients at initial diagnosis provided peripheral blood.

With respect to this clonotype: Its antigen remains unidentified.

Patients were left out if they had other autoimmune diseases, uncontrolled infections, pregnancy or lactation. Notes on the study in general: Blood shared most expanded thyroid clonotypes above 0.001 frequency. The model flagged ophthalmopathy progression at 65% to 71% sensitivity and 72% to 75% specificity.

Amplification targeted the TCR beta CDR3 regions, with RNA transcripts as the source material. RT-PCR with HTBI primers came first, then second-round multiplex PCR. TCRdb itself ran the multiplex PCR reads through MiXCR, one entry per CDR3 protein. The table has around 670,000 distinct CDR3 sequences, approximately 40% seen once. This CDR3 spans 14 amino acids. V shed 8 bases and J shed 5 bases, with 15 bases lying between them. CDR1 is SEHNR and CDR2 is FQNEAQ in the germline V gene (reference sequence). The chain is built from TRBV7-9 and TRBJ1-4; D remains ambiguous. This clonotype originated in an adult man with Graves' ophthalmopathy. Sample: peripheral blood. DNA for the CDR3: TGTGCCAGCTCACCCGACCCGTACAATGAAAAACTGTTTTTT. This codes for CASSPDPYNEKLFF. Variable domain in full (rest from reference TRBV7-9 and TRBJ1-4): DTGVSQNPRHKITKRGQNVTFRCDPISEHNRLYWYRQTLGQGPEFLTYFQNEAQLEKSRLLSDRFSAERPKGSFSTLEIQRTEQGDSAMYLCASSPDPYNEKLFFGSGTQLSVL.